Listed below are T cell receptor beta chains from one sample, sequenced in a study of cytomegalovirus exposure and HLA in healthy donors. Assay used: immunoSEQ multiplex PCR; TCRdb lists only in-frame clones, some missing. The repertoire holds about 150,000 clones, 70% to 80% seen once, with 2.1% in the top ten. Sequencing was done on a sample of PBMCs. The receptors stem from a woman aged 60-70 years in good health and CMV-seropositive. The CDR3 runs from the conserved cysteine through the conserved F or W. Fields, in order: V gene, D gene, clone size, J gene, CDR3 protein, CDR3 DNA. A D gene is named only where the DNA matches it firmly. Only some rows state a clone size, as once, few, many or a class for expanded clones.

TRBV9,TRBD1,.,TRBJ1-2,CASSVSKDRGSGYTF,TGTGCCAGCAGCGTCTCCAAGGACAGGGGGTCTGGCTACACCTTC
TRBV5-4,.,.,TRBJ1-2,CASSFGVGENYGYTF,TGTGCCAGCAGCTTTGGAGTCGGGGAAAACTATGGCTACACCTTC
TRBV28,.,.,TRBJ2-6,CASSSSSGSGANVLTF,TGTGCCAGCAGTTCGTCGTCAGGCTCTGGGGCCAACGTCCTGACTTTC
TRBV5-4,.,.,TRBJ1-1,CASSLATGYGSAFF,TGTGCCAGCAGCTTGGCTACAGGGTATGGCTCGGCTTTCTTT
TRBV6-5,.,once,TRBJ2-7,CASSYSQGYLNYEQYF,TGTGCCAGCAGTTACTCGCAGGGATACCTTAACTACGAGCAGTACTTC
TRBV28,TRBD2,.,TRBJ2-1,CASSKGGRSEQFF,TGTGCCAGCAGTAAGGGAGGGCGTAGCGAGCAGTTCTTC
TRBV13,.,.,TRBJ1-2,CASSLDILLLNYGYTF,TGTGCCAGCAGCTTAGACATTTTGCTTCTCAACTATGGCTACACCTTC
TRBV28,TRBD1,.,TRBJ1-2,CASREQGAPYGYTF,TGTGCCAGCAGGGAACAGGGGGCGCCCTATGGCTACACCTTC
TRBV7-3,TRBD2,.,TRBJ2-1,CASSHASGRREQFF,TGTGCCAGCAGTCACGCTAGCGGGAGACGGGAGCAGTTCTTC
TRBV28,TRBD1,.,TRBJ1-3,CASSLPGTGGGNTIYF,TGTGCCAGCAGTCTCCCGGGGACAGGGGGTGGAAACACCATATATTTT
TRBV9,.,.,TRBJ1-1,CASSVGANTEAFF,TGTGCCAGCAGCGTAGGGGCAAACACTGAAGCTTTCTTT
TRBV15,TRBD2,.,TRBJ2-3,CATSSRSGSGTDTQYF,TGTGCCACCAGCTCCAGAAGCGGGAGCGGGACAGATACGCAGTATTTT
TRBV5-1,TRBD2,.,TRBJ2-5,CASSRGSGSETQYF,TGCGCCAGCAGCCGGGGTAGCGGGTCTGAGACCCAGTACTTC
TRBV2,TRBD2,few,TRBJ2-1,CASRKIAGGSNEQFF,TGTGCCAGCCGCAAAATAGCGGGAGGGAGCAATGAGCAGTTCTTC
TRBV6-5,.,few,TRBJ2-2,CASSYSPGTNTGELFF,TGTGCCAGCAGTTACTCACCAGGGACGAACACCGGGGAGCTGTTTTTT
TRBV23-1,TRBD1,.,TRBJ1-4,CASSQSDGRDRAEKLFF,TGCGCCAGCAGTCAATCGGATGGTCGGGACAGGGCTGAAAAACTGTTTTTT
TRBV19,.,.,TRBJ2-3,CSRVYTDTQYF,TGTAGCAGGGTCTATACAGATACGCAGTATTTT
TRBV18,.,.,TRBJ1-4,CASSPSWGGEEKLFF,TGTGCCAGCTCACCTTCCTGGGGGGGAGAGGAAAAACTGTTTTTT
TRBV5-1,TRBD1,once,TRBJ1-2,CASSKGQGGVRYGYTF,TGCGCCAGCAGCAAGGGACAGGGGGGGGTACGCTATGGCTACACCTTC
TRBV2,.,.,TRBJ1-2,CASSVFVGYTF,TGTGCCAGCAGTGTCTTCGTAGGCTACACCTTC
TRBV6-5,TRBD2,.,TRBJ2-2,CASRPTSGSSGELFF,TGTGCCAGCAGGCCCACTAGCGGGAGTTCTGGGGAGCTGTTTTTT
TRBV5-4,.,few,TRBJ2-2,CASSRTATNTGELFF,TGTGCCAGCAGCCGGACAGCGACGAACACCGGGGAGCTGTTTTTT
TRBV4-1,TRBD1,.,TRBJ2-1,CASSPKPTGGSYNEQFF,TGCGCCAGCAGTCCGAAACCGACAGGGGGCTCCTACAATGAGCAGTTCTTC
TRBV27,TRBD1,.,TRBJ2-6,CASSLRQGAGANVLTF,TGTGCCAGCAGTTTACGGCAGGGGGCTGGGGCCAACGTCCTGACTTTC
TRBV30,.,.,TRBJ2-5,CAWSTLRTTQETQYF,TGTGCCTGGTCTACCTTACGGACTACGCAAGAGACCCAGTACTTC
TRBV5-4,.,.,TRBJ2-2,CASSSLGGGELFF,TGTGCCAGCAGTTCCCTGGGGGGCGGGGAGCTGTTTTTT
TRBV6-6,TRBD2,.,TRBJ2-7,CASGTSFSYEQYF,TGTGCCAGCGGGACTAGTTTCTCCTACGAGCAGTACTTC
TRBV4-1,.,.,TRBJ1-5,CASSQASGGINQPQHF,TGCGCCAGCAGCCAAGCCTCTGGGGGGATAAATCAGCCCCAGCATTTT
TRBV5-8,TRBD1,few,TRBJ2-1,CASSLDRVREFF,TGTGCCAGCAGCCTAGACAGGGTACGGGAGTTCTTC
TRBV5-1,TRBD1,.,TRBJ1-1,CASSLQGVRAEAFF,TGCGCCAGCAGCTTGCAGGGGGTAAGAGCTGAAGCTTTCTTT
TRBV30,.,.,TRBJ1-5,CAWSVPGESRQPQHF,TGTGCCTGGAGTGTACCTGGGGAGTCCCGGCAGCCCCAGCATTTT
TRBV2,TRBD2,few,TRBJ2-3,CASSEKLTSVTDTQYF,TGTGCCAGCAGTGAGAAACTGACTAGCGTCACAGATACGCAGTATTTT
TRBV6-1,.,.,TRBJ2-7,CASSRQGYEQYF,TGTGCCAGCTCCCGGCAGGGCTACGAGCAGTACTTC
TRBV29-1,.,.,TRBJ2-1,CSVDYGIRFF,TGCAGCGTTGACTATGGTATCCGGTTCTTC
TRBV30,.,.,TRBJ1-2,CAWSIQGARYGYTF,TGTGCCTGGAGTATTCAAGGGGCTAGGTATGGCTACACCTTC
TRBV7-9,.,once,TRBJ1-1,CASSLKIGTYLNTEAFF,TGTGCCAGCAGCCTCAAAATAGGGACTTATCTGAACACTGAAGCTTTCTTT
TRBV11-2,TRBD2,few,TRBJ2-7,CASSLVSGVSYEQYF,TGTGCCAGCAGCTTAGTCAGCGGGGTCTCCTACGAGCAGTACTTC
TRBV7-2,TRBD2,.,TRBJ2-7,CASSLVSLAGERYEQYF,TGTGCCAGCAGCTTAGTATCCCTAGCGGGAGAACGCTACGAGCAGTACTTC
TRBV15,.,.,TRBJ1-1,CATSSGPRVYVNTEAFF,TGTGCCACCAGCAGCGGTCCCCGGGTCTATGTGAACACTGAAGCTTTCTTT
TRBV5-1,.,.,TRBJ1-4,CASSLEDSPKKLFF,TGCGCCAGCAGCTTGGAGGACAGCCCGAAAAAACTGTTTTTT
TRBV19,TRBD1,few,TRBJ1-1,CASSLTGILGTEAFF,TGTGCCAGTAGCTTGACAGGGATCCTGGGAACTGAAGCTTTCTTT
TRBV6-1,.,.,TRBJ2-7,CASKPDGYEQYF,TGTGCCAGCAAACCAGACGGGTACGAGCAGTACTTC